Listed below are T cell receptor beta chains from one sample, sequenced in a study of cytomegalovirus exposure and HLA in healthy donors. Data came from immunoSEQ multiplex PCR; TCRdb stores just in-frame clones and leaves some out. The sample lists around 150,000 clones, over 60% occurring once. The sequencing sample was made of PBMCs. These receptors all come from a woman in her thirties in good health and CMV-seronegative. Both conserved end residues are part of each CDR3. D genes are given only for firm matches. Only some rows state a clone size, as once, few, many or a class for expanded clones.

j_call v_call d_call clone_size cdr3_aa cdr3_nt
TRBJ1-1 TRBV6-6 . few CASSPRSGALEAFF TGTGCCAGCAGTCCCAGGAGTGGGGCCCTTGAAGCTTTCTTT
TRBJ2-3 TRBV7-6 . . CASSSRDTDTQYF TGTGCCAGCAGCTCCCGGGACACAGATACGCAGTATTTT
TRBJ1-5 TRBV10-3 . . CAISESGQAGNQPQHF TGTGCCATCAGTGAGTCCGGGCAGGCAGGGAATCAGCCCCAGCATTTT
TRBJ2-3 TRBV7-2 TRBD2 . CASSWTSGRPPDTQYF TGTGCCAGCAGCTGGACTAGCGGGAGGCCCCCAGATACGCAGTATTTT
TRBJ2-3 TRBV5-1 TRBD2 . CASRRGASTDTQYF TGCGCCAGCAGGCGGGGGGCTAGCACAGATACGCAGTATTTT
TRBJ1-1 TRBV4-1 . . CASSQQGMGTEAFF TGCGCCAGCAGCCAACAGGGAATGGGCACTGAAGCTTTCTTT
TRBJ2-3 TRBV7-9 . . CASSRLVQDTQYF TGTGCCAGCAGCAGACTAGTTCAAGATACGCAGTATTTT
TRBJ2-5 TRBV28 TRBD2 few CASSSGGNQETQYF TGTGCCAGCAGTAGCGGGGGGAACCAAGAGACCCAGTACTTC
TRBJ1-1 TRBV29-1 . . CSVPREGTEAFF TGCAGCGTTCCCAGGGAGGGCACTGAAGCTTTCTTT
TRBJ2-7 TRBV5-1 . . CASSLDAGTTNEQYF TGCGCCAGCAGCTTAGATGCGGGTACCACTAACGAGCAGTACTTC
TRBJ2-3 TRBV6-4 TRBD1 . CASSDSNRGSTDTQYF TGTGCCAGCAGTGACTCTAACAGGGGATCGACAGATACGCAGTATTTT
TRBJ2-1 TRBV7-8 . . CASSLQGVGSEQFF TGTGCCAGCAGCTTACAAGGGGTCGGGAGCGAGCAGTTCTTC
TRBJ2-1 TRBV4-2 . few CASSQDTTSWVFF TGTGCCAGCAGCCAAGATACGACATCATGGGTGTTCTTC
TRBJ1-5 TRBV10-3 . . CATGQGLNSNQPQHF TGTGCCACCGGCCAGGGGCTTAATAGCAATCAGCCCCAGCATTTT
TRBJ2-5 TRBV5-1 . . CASSLEGEETQYF TGCGCCAGCAGCTTAGAGGGGGAAGAGACCCAGTACTTC
TRBJ2-3 TRBV4-1 TRBD2 . CASSHGGGRTDTQYF TGCGCCAGCAGCCATGGGGGGGGACGCACAGATACGCAGTATTTT
TRBJ2-7 TRBV6-4 TRBD2 . CASNTRDYTVYEQYF TGTGCCAGCAACACCCGGGACTATACAGTATACGAGCAGTACTTC
TRBJ2-1 TRBV7-3 TRBD1 few CASSLTGTGVYSHEQFF TGTGCCAGCAGCTTAACCGGGACAGGTGTTTATAGTCATGAGCAGTTCTTC